This T cell receptor beta chain was sequenced in a study of blood T cells in healthy people across ages. Primers used in a second PCR of about 7 to 11 cycles were a sample-barcoded 5' primer and a J-beta primer mix. TCRdb ran MiXCR on the 5' RACE reads and lists one entry per CDR3 protein. The profile covers 800,000 to 1,300,000 distinct CDR3 sequences, with under 30% appearing a single time and approximately 0.75% taken by the ten largest. General study findings and limits: Measured against age, TCR beta diversity per million T cells decreased in a roughly linear manner.

The germline V gene encodes CDR1 SGHTA and CDR2 FQGNSA. The CDR3 runs 15 residues. This clonotype has just a few counts. Its target is not known. Compared with germline, one end of the junction differs, possibly owing to a read error. This same sample was also taken into another study, of T cells of mothers and their children. That source reports: Material was donated by three healthy Caucasian mothers and their six children.

This TCR derives from a girl aged 2 to 10 in good health. Material: blood. The chain joins TRBV7-2 to TRBJ1-1; 11 bases match TRBD1. In DNA form, the CDR3 reads TGTGCCAGCGGCTTAGGCGGACAGGGGGCCCTTGAAGCTTTCTTT. This translates into CASGLGGQGALEAFF.